Listed below are T cell receptor beta chains from one sample, sequenced in a study of blood T cell repertoires in COVID-19. Clones were read by immunoSEQ multiplex PCR, and TCRdb kept only the in-frame ones, dropping some. Of a few hundred thousand clones listed, around 92% are singletons. The sequencing sample was made of peripheral blood. The receptors derive from a person under 30 with COVID-19, enrolled during active disease. CDR3s include the opening cysteine and the closing phenylalanine or tryptophan. A D gene is named only where the DNA matches it firmly. Clone size is given for some rows only: seen once, a few or many times, or a class if the clone is expanded.

D gene,clone size,J gene,V gene,CDR3 DNA,CDR3 protein
TRBD1,NA,TRBJ1-4,TRBV9,TGTGCCAGCAGCTTAACCGGGACAGGGCATGAAAAACTGTTTTTT,CASSLTGTGHEKLFF
TRBD2,NA,TRBJ2-2,TRBV6-5,TGTGCCAGCAGCTGGGACTATGCGAACACCGGGGAGCTGTTTTTT,CASSWDYANTGELFF
NA,NA,TRBJ2-3,TRBV5-6,TGTGCCAGCAGCTTCGGGGTTGGGCCAGATACGCAGTATTTT,CASSFGVGPDTQYF
TRBD2,few,TRBJ2-1,TRBV9,TGTGCCAGCAGCGTAGTGGTATCGGGGGGTCCCCACAATGAGCAGTTCTTC,CASSVVVSGGPHNEQFF
NA,NA,TRBJ1-3,TRBV6-5,TGTGCCAGCAGTTACTCGAGCCTGTCAACTGGAAACACCATATATTTT,CASSYSSLSTGNTIYF
TRBD2,NA,TRBJ2-7,TRBV20-1,TGCAGTGCTACTGATAGCGGGAGGGCCCACGAGCAGTACTTC,CSATDSGRAHEQYF
NA,NA,TRBJ2-7,TRBV4-2,TGTGCCAGCAGCCAAGAGGGGACACCGAACTACGAGCAGTACTTC,CASSQEGTPNYEQYF
TRBD2,NA,TRBJ2-7,TRBV7-2,TGTGCCAGCAGCCCTGAGGGACTAGCGGATTACGAGCAGTACTTC,CASSPEGLADYEQYF
NA,NA,TRBJ1-5,TRBV30,TGTGCCTGGAGTGTAACCGGTTTTAGCAATCAGCCCCAGCATTTT,CAWSVTGFSNQPQHF
NA,NA,TRBJ1-2,TRBV3-1/TRBV3-2,TGTGCCAGCAGCCAGGGAGGGAACTATGGCTACACCTTC,CASSQGGNYGYTF
NA,NA,TRBJ2-7,TRBV24-1,TGTGCCACCAGTGATTTGCTGTACGGCGAGCAGTACTTC,CATSDLLYGEQYF
NA,few,TRBJ2-2,TRBV6-5,TGTGCCAGCAGTTACAACCAGGGTTGGATCGGGGAGCTGTTTTTT,CASSYNQGWIGELFF
TRBD2,NA,TRBJ2-1,TRBV6-5,TGTGCCACGACTAGCGGCCTCCCGGGCAATGAGCAGTTCTTC,CATTSGLPGNEQFF
TRBD2,NA,TRBJ2-5,TRBV3-1/TRBV3-2,TGTGCCAGCAGCCACCTAGCGGGAGGTGATCCCTTTAGATCGTACTTC,CASSHLAGGDPFRSYF
NA,NA,TRBJ1-6,TRBV28,TGTGCCAGCAGCGGACTGGATTCACCCCTCCACTTT,CASSGLDSPLHF
NA,NA,TRBJ1-2,TRBV2,TGTGCCAGCAGTGGGCATGGGTCGGGGGGCACCTTC,CASSGHGSGGTF
TRBD1,NA,TRBJ1-3,TRBV3-1/TRBV3-2,TGTGCCAGCAGCCAAGAAAGCTACTACAGGGGGCGATCTGGAAACACCATATATTTT,CASSQESYYRGRSGNTIYF
TRBD2,NA,TRBJ2-1,TRBV5-1,TGCGCCAGCAGCCGGGGGGGACTAGCGGGCCACAATGAGCAGTTCTTC,CASSRGGLAGHNEQFF
NA,NA,TRBJ1-1,TRBV4-2,TGTGCCAGCGTGGGGTCGGACACCAAAATGAACACTGAAGCTTTCTTT,CASVGSDTKMNTEAFF
NA,NA,TRBJ1-6,TRBV27,TGTGCCAGCAGCCCTTTGGAGAATAATTCACCCCTCCACTTT,CASSPLENNSPLHF
NA,once,TRBJ2-5,TRBV12-5,TGTGCTAGTGGCTCGATCGGGGCCCAGTACTTC,CASGSIGAQYF
NA,NA,TRBJ1-2,TRBV6-5,TGTGCCAGCAGTTCCGGCGGCACTAACTATGGCTACACCTTC,CASSSGGTNYGYTF
NA,NA,TRBJ1-5,TRBV21-1,TGTGCCAGCAGCCCATTAGCCGTGGTGACAGGGAGGTTAGCCGACAATCAGCCCCAGCATTTT,CASSPLAVVTGRLADNQPQHF
TRBD1,NA,TRBJ2-5,TRBV24-1,TGTGCCACCAGTGATTTCGCGGGACAGGGGTTGAGGGAGACCCAGTACTTC,CATSDFAGQGLRETQYF
TRBD1,NA,TRBJ2-7,TRBV5-1,TGCGCCAGCAGTTTTCCGGGACAGGGAGTCGAGCAGTACTTC,CASSFPGQGVEQYF
NA,NA,TRBJ1-5,TRBV5-4,TGTGCCAGAAGAATACGGACAGAAACATTAGTTGATAATCAGCCCCAGCATTTT,CARRIRTETLVDNQPQHF
NA,NA,TRBJ2-1,TRBV6-5,TGTGCCAGCAGCTACCGGACAGACTCCTACAATGAGCAGTTCTTC,CASSYRTDSYNEQFF
NA,NA,TRBJ2-1,TRBV4-1,TGCGCCAGCAGCCAAGCTTATAATGAGCAGTTCTTC,CASSQAYNEQFF
TRBD1,NA,TRBJ2-7,TRBV5-1,TGCGCCAGCAGCTCGGGACAGGGTTGGGAGCAGTACTTC,CASSSGQGWEQYF
NA,NA,TRBJ1-1,TRBV6-6,TGTGCCAGTACTTCAGGGGAGGGCACTGAAGCTTTCTTT,CASTSGEGTEAFF
NA,NA,TRBJ2-5,TRBV7-9,TGTGCCAGCAGCGTGGGACTCAACAAAGAGACCCAGTACTTC,CASSVGLNKETQYF
TRBD1,NA,TRBJ1-2,TRBV10-3,TGTGCCATCAGCGGACAGGACTATGGCTACACCTTC,CAISGQDYGYTF
NA,NA,TRBJ1-2,TRBV5-6,TGTGCCAGCAGCTTGGGACAGGAGCCGCGGGGCTACACCTTC,CASSLGQEPRGYTF
NA,once,TRBJ1-5,TRBV28,TGTGCCAGCAGTTTTATCCCCAGGGATCTAGGGTATAGCAATCAGCCCCAGCATTTT,CASSFIPRDLGYSNQPQHF
TRBD1,NA,TRBJ2-4,TRBV29-1,TGCAGCGTTGAGAACTGGGACAGGCGGCTTGCCAAAAACATTCAGTACTTC,CSVENWDRRLAKNIQYF
TRBD1,NA,TRBJ1-4,TRBV7-9,TGTGCCAGCAGCTTAGCGCGGACAGGGAATGAAAAACTGTTTTTT,CASSLARTGNEKLFF
TRBD1,once,TRBJ1-2,TRBV4-3,TGCGCCAGCAGCCCTCAAACAGGGGGCGCTAACTATGGCTACACCTTC,CASSPQTGGANYGYTF
TRBD1,NA,TRBJ1-2,TRBV9,TGTGCCAGCAGCGGCTTCCGGGACAGGACTAACTATGGCTACACCTTC,CASSGFRDRTNYGYTF
NA,NA,TRBJ2-6,TRBV18,TGTGCCAGCTCACCTCCTCCCTCGACTGAAATCTCTGGGGCCAACGTCCTGACTTTC,CASSPPPSTEISGANVLTF
TRBD2,NA,TRBJ2-2,TRBV7-9,TGTGCCAGCAGACGGAGCGGGAGTATGAAGTCCGGGGAGCTGTTTTTT,CASRRSGSMKSGELFF
NA,NA,TRBJ1-1,TRBV6-2/TRBV6-3,TGTGCCAGCAGTTACCCACAAGGAGGGGACACTGAAGCTTTCTTT,CASSYPQGGDTEAFF
NA,NA,TRBJ2-7,TRBV10-3,TGTGCCATCAGGTCCGCCTACGAGCAGTACTTC,CAIRSAYEQYF
NA,NA,TRBJ1-1,TRBV25-1,TGTGCCAGCAGTGGTGGAGGGAACACTGAAGCTTTCTTT,CASSGGGNTEAFF
TRBD2,NA,TRBJ2-3,TRBV9,TGTGCCAGCAGCGTAGACGGGAGGGCCATAGATACGCAGTATTTT,CASSVDGRAIDTQYF
NA,NA,TRBJ2-5,TRBV10-3,TGTGCCATCAGTGACTCGGGCAGGGGTCGAGAGACCCAGTACTTC,CAISDSGRGRETQYF
TRBD2,NA,TRBJ2-2,TRBV27,TGTGCCAGCAGTTTAGGGACTAGCACCGGGGAGCTGTTTTTT,CASSLGTSTGELFF
NA,NA,TRBJ2-1,TRBV6-5,TGTGCCAGCAGTTACGTCGGGGTAGCTCGAGATACGGGGCAGTTCTTC,CASSYVGVARDTGQFF
NA,NA,TRBJ2-1,TRBV3-1/TRBV3-2,TGTGCCAGCAGTTCCCGACATATTACTCTGTCTTACTCCTACAATGAGCAGTTCTTC,CASSSRHITLSYSYNEQFF
NA,NA,TRBJ1-5,TRBV12-1,TGTGCCAGCAGCTTTGTTTCAGGGGCCTACAATCAGCCCCAGCATTTT,CASSFVSGAYNQPQHF
NA,NA,TRBJ1-3,TRBV6-1,TGTGCCAGCAGTGAAGAGGGGTACCGGAGCTCTGGAAACACCATATATTTT,CASSEEGYRSSGNTIYF
NA,NA,TRBJ2-3,TRBV12-3/TRBV12-4,TGTGCCAGCAGTTTAGGGCCAGCGGCGCAGTATTTT,CASSLGPAAQYF
NA,once,TRBJ1-1,TRBV6-5,TGTGCCAGCTGGGGGGACACTGAAGCTTTCTTT,CASWGDTEAFF
NA,NA,TRBJ1-1,TRBV7-2,TGTGCCAGCAGCTTAGACCAGGGAACCGCTGAAGCTTTCTTT,CASSLDQGTAEAFF
TRBD2,NA,TRBJ2-1,TRBV6-6,TGTGCCAGCAGCTTTACGGGACTAGCTCAGAACAATGAGCAGTTCTTC,CASSFTGLAQNNEQFF
NA,NA,TRBJ2-2,TRBV15,TGTGCCACCAGCAGAGATCGGGGCACCGGGGAGCTGTTTTTT,CATSRDRGTGELFF
NA,NA,TRBJ1-5,TRBV6-1,TGTGCCAGCAGTGAAGGTATCGCGAACGTCCAGCATTTT,CASSEGIANVQHF
NA,NA,TRBJ2-5,TRBV4-1,TGCGCCAGCAGCCAAGTTTTAGTAATCGCGGATTACCAAGAGACCCAGTACTTC,CASSQVLVIADYQETQYF
NA,once,TRBJ1-4,TRBV7-9,TGTGCCAGCAGCCGGGGGGAGGAAAAACTGTTTTTT,CASSRGEEKLFF
NA,few,TRBJ1-5,TRBV29-1,TGCAGCGTGTCCCCCGAGGGAAACCAGCCCCAGCATTTT,CSVSPEGNQPQHF
NA,many,TRBJ2-4,TRBV5-8,TGTGCCAGCACCGCCGAGTTGCGGGCCAAAAACATTCAGTACTTC,CASTAELRAKNIQYF